This paragraph reports one TCR beta chain. Its target is not known. This sample was included in a study of cytomegalovirus exposure and HLA in healthy donors. The wider study: Roughly 80 million unique TCRs from HLA-typed donors made up an early data release.

The V and J ends lost 3 bases and 4 bases, in that order; junction bases with no gene match: 7. The CDR3 consists of 17 residues. CDR1 and CDR2 from the germline V gene are MGHRA and YSYEKL. Findings of the study overall: The dataset shows that most TCR sequences were rare, while some public TCRs occurred in many donors. Presence/absence analyses rested on an assumption that sequencing depth was roughly uniform across donors. Among CMV-associated TCR beta chains, most appeared HLA-restricted in a later analysis.

This PCR relied on a set of 60 Vbeta primers and 13 Jbeta primers. Libraries were prepared by immunoSEQ multiplex PCR; TCRdb keeps only in-frame clonotypes and omits some of them. The table includes approximately 150,000 clones, 84% detected once. The origin of this receptor is a girl aged 5-17 years in good health and CMV-seropositive. Sample: PBMCs. The chain links TRBV4-1 to TRBJ1-5, with 12 positions matching TRBD1. The CDR3 coding sequence is TGCGCCAGCAGCCAGACCGGGACAGGGGGCGGAAATCAGCCCCAGCATTTT. It is translated as CASSQTGTGGGNQPQHF.